This TCR beta chain originates from a study of radiation and T cells in renal cell carcinoma. The method was immunoSEQ multiplex PCR; TCRdb's version includes in-frame clones alone and lacks a portion of them. The sample has around 13,000 clones, around 30% seen once. Trimming left V 11 bases short and J 8 bases short, with 6 bases between. This CDR3 spans 8 amino acids. Germline V gives CDR1 MNHEY, CDR2 SVGAGI. As for treatment: 15 Gy SBRT to primary tumor, nephrectomy 4 weeks later. The tumor was a clear cell renal cell carcinoma. This clone is labeled large. This sequence joins TRBV6-5 and TRBJ1-2; no clear D gene. Sequencing was performed on tumor tissue, taken from a patient whose treatment included radiotherapy and nephrectomy. The receptor comes from a man between 60 and 70 years old with renal cell carcinoma. The CDR3 sequence is CAVGGYTF. Here the CDR3 DNA reads TGTGCCGTTGGAGGCTACACCTTC.